This record concerns one TCR beta chain sequence. TCRdb keeps only in-frame clones here, not all; method: immunoSEQ multiplex PCR. Of a few hundred thousand clones listed, around 90% are singletons. The data belong to a study of shared clonotypes between healthy human individuals. Trimming at V came to 1 base and at J to 4 bases, leaving 6 bases not matched to a gene. This CDR3 is 14 amino acids long. CDR1 and CDR2 from the germline V gene are SQVTM and ANQGSEA. The sequence came from a man aged 18 to 29 in good health. This chain joins TRBV29-1 and TRBJ2-7, with 8 bases that match TRBD1. The sample comprised memory CD8+ T cells sorted from blood. Subset: CD45RO+ cells pooled with CCR7-negative TemRA cells. CDR3 loop: CSVEVIGTGYEQYF. CDR3 DNA: TGCAGCGTTGAAGTAATTGGGACAGGTTACGAGCAGTACTTC.